What follows are 11 T cell receptor beta chains derived from one specimen sequenced in a study of blood T cell repertoires in COVID-19. Clones were sequenced by immunoSEQ multiplex PCR, and TCRdb holds only the in-frame ones, with some missing. The table lists roughly 320,000 clones, roughly 90% of them singletons. The sequenced sample consisted of PBMCs or T cells enriched from blood (not recorded which). Receptor source: a woman younger than 45 who had been exposed to COVID-19.

This chain joins TRBV5-1 and TRBJ2-3; TRBD2 matches 12 bases. Germline V CDR1 and CDR2: SGHRS, YFSETQ. J gave up 7 bases and V 0 bases, and 6 bases lay outside the gene matches. The CDR3 sequence is 16 residues long. In DNA form, the CDR3 reads TGCGCCAGCAGCTTGGCGGCTAGCGGGGGGGCACATACGCAGTATTTT. Amino acids: CASSLAASGGAHTQYF.

The chain employs TRBV6-5 and TRBJ2-2; D gene unclear. The germline CDR1 and CDR2 sequences are MNHEY and SVGAGI. This CDR3 region has 14 residues. Between the trimmed V and J ends, which lost 7 bases and 2 bases, there was a span of 11 bases. CDR3 in amino acids: CASKSQQNTGELFF. CDR3 coding DNA: TGTGCCAGCAAATCACAACAAAACACCGGGGAGCTGTTTTTT.

The CDR3 nucleotides are TGTGCCAGCAGGCAGGACAGGGACTCTGGAAACACCATATATTTT. Its protein product is CASRQDRDSGNTIYF. V is TRBV7-8 and J is TRBJ1-3; 8 bases are a match to TRBD1. The CDR3 spans 15 residues. Unmatched junction bases numbered 4, after V lost 6 bases and J lost 0 bases. In germline, CDR1 is SGHVS, CDR2 FQNEAQ. Filled out from reference TRBV7-8 and TRBJ1-3, the complete variable domain reads GAGVSQSPRYKVAKRGQDVALRCDPISGHVSLFWYQQALGQGPEFLTYFQNEAQLDKSGLPSDRFFAERPEGSVSTLKIQRTQQEDSAVYLCASRQDRDSGNTIYFGEGSWLTVV.

V is TRBV4-1 and J is TRBJ2-1; possible D gene TRBD2, 6 bases. Germline V gene sequence: CDR1 MGHRA, CDR2 YSYEKL. The V and J ends lost 4 bases and 4 bases respectively, with 17 bases between them. The CDR3 is 16 residues long. The chain's CDR3 is CASSRLGLTQYNEQFF. CDR3 DNA: TGCGCCAGCAGCCGACTTGGACTAACCCAATACAATGAGCAGTTCTTC.

The chain is built from TRBV15 and TRBJ1-6; no reliable D call. V lost 0 bases and J lost 0, with 12 bases in between. The CDR3 sequence is 18 residues long. Germline V CDR1 and CDR2: LNHNV, YYDKDF (reference sequence). CDR3 residues: CATSRDLETSSYNSPLHF. The CDR3 DNA is TGTGCCACCAGCAGAGATCTGGAGACGAGCTCCTATAATTCACCCCTCCACTTT.

DNA for the CDR3: TGTGCCAGCAGCCCGCCTCGGGAGGGGGAAGGTGAGCAGTTCTTC. Translating gives CASSPPREGEGEQFF. The gene calls are TRBV7-9 and TRBJ2-1; 8 nucleotides agree with TRBD2. Germline trimming cut 5 bases from V and 9 bases from J; bases unmatched to any gene: 12. There are 15 residues in the CDR3. Germline V lookup: CDR1 SEHNR, CDR2 FQNEAQ (reference sequence).

V and J are TRBV7-8 and TRBJ1-1, with 8 bases lining up with TRBD1. The V and J ends lost 5 bases and 5 bases, in that order; junction bases with no gene match: 4. Germline loops: CDR1 SGHVS, CDR2 FQNEAQ. This CDR3 comprises 13 residues. The CDR3 loop is CASSAYRGTEAFF. The CDR3 region has the DNA TGTGCCAGCAGCGCCTACAGGGGGACTGAAGCTTTCTTT.

The rearrangement joins TRBV19 to TRBJ2-7, with 8 bases matching TRBD1. This CDR3 contains 16 residues. Losses at the gene ends were 4 bases for V and 4 bases for J; bases not matched to a gene: 12. Germline V CDR1 and CDR2: LNHDA, SQIVND (reference sequence). The CDR3 DNA sequence: TGTGCCAGTAGTACCCGGTCGGGACAGGTCGGTTACGAGCAGTACTTC. It encodes CASSTRSGQVGYEQYF.

The CDR3 loop reads CASSRGLAESTDTQYF. The CDR3 DNA reads TGCGCCAGCAGCCGCGGACTAGCGGAGAGCACAGATACGCAGTATTTT. The chain couples TRBV5-1 to TRBJ2-3, with 10 bases fitting TRBD2. The CDR3 totals 16 residues. Trimming removed 4 bases from V and 0 bases from J; junction bases left unmatched: 5. Looked up from germline, CDR1 is SGHRS and CDR2 is YFSETQ.

This chain uses TRBV5-4 with TRBJ1-2; no clear D gene. The V gene lost 4 bases and the J gene lost 4 bases, with 17 bases spanning the gap. The CDR3 contains 15 residues. Germline loops: CDR1 SGHNT, CDR2 YYREEE (reference sequence). CDR3 sequence: CASSRLEGSGYGYTF. The CDR3 coding sequence is TGTGCCAGCAGCCGATTGGAGGGCAGTGGCTATGGCTACACCTTC.

The chain employs TRBV5-1 and TRBJ1-6; D is unclear. Germline loops: CDR1 SGHRS, CDR2 YFSETQ. Trimming took off 1 base at V and 8 bases at J, with 13 bases between the two ends. The CDR3 has 15 residues. The CDR3 DNA follows: TGCGCCAGCAGCTTGACCGGGAGGGAGGATTCACCCCTCCACTTT. Protein: CASSLTGREDSPLHF.